The clone carrying this T cell receptor beta chain was seen a handful of times. In TCRdb, the 5' RACE reads were re-called with MiXCR into one record per CDR3 protein. The sample holds roughly 130,000 distinct CDR3 sequences, approximately 6.2% seen once. This specimen belongs to a study of T-cell memory formation after mild COVID-19. Study context: Among the donors, TCR clusters were largely specific to each donor.

The CDR3 is made up of 13 amino acids. Deletions cut 10 bases from V and 2 bases from J, with 13 bases between. Germline V gene lookup returns CDR1 ENHRY and CDR2 SYGVKD. Sequencing input: PBMCs or a T cell subset sorted from them (not recorded which). This receptor was identified in an adult woman who had mild COVID-19 (a few samples of this study predate the infection). Cell type and time point are not known. This sequence joins TRBV10-3 and TRBJ2-3; D may correspond to TRBD1 or TRBD2 (5 bases each). For the CDR3, the DNA is TGTGCCACCCAGTGGGGGTCCACAGATACGCAGTATTTT. Amino acids: CATQWGSTDTQYF.